Reported below is one T cell receptor beta chain. The sample originates from a study of cytomegalovirus exposure and HLA in healthy donors. This CDR3 has 15 amino acids. The trim removed 4 bases at V and 8 bases at J, leaving 10 bases unmatched. Looked up from germline, CDR1 is SGDLS and CDR2 is YYNGEE. This PCR relied on a set of 60 Vbeta primers and 13 Jbeta primers. As originally analysed: Some 11 million of the 75 million to 95 million unique TCR beta chains counted in a later analysis were shared. TCRdb's table, derived via immunoSEQ multiplex PCR, lists solely in-frame clones and lacks some. V and J calls and clone size are copied from that table; D and trimming were computed from the DNA. Seen here are more than 150,000 clones, 75% to 85% observed once, and the top ten hold under 0.85%.

The V and J genes are TRBV9 and TRBJ2-1, with 9 bases that match TRBD1. Sequenced sample: PBMCs. The sequence came from a boy under 18 in good health and CMV-seronegative. The CDR3 bases are TGTGCCAGCAGCCTCCAGGGACAGGGTTTTCATGAGCAGTTCTTC. Translating gives CASSLQGQGFHEQFF.